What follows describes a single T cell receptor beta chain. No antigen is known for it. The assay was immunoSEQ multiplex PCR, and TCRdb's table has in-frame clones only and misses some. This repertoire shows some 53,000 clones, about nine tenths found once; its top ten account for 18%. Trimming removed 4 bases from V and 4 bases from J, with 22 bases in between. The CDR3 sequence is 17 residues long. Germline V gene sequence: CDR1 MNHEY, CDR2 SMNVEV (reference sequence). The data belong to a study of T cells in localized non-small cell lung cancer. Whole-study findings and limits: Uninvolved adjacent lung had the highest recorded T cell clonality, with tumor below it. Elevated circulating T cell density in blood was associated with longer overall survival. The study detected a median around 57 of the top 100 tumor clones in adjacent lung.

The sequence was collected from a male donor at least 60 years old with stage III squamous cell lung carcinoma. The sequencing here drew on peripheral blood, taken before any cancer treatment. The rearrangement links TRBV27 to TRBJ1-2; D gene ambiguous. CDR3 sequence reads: CASSSHNRIPGGYGYTF. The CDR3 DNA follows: TGTGCCAGCAGTTCCCATAACCGGATCCCAGGCGGCTATGGCTACACCTTC.